The entry below gives a single T cell receptor beta chain sequence along with its context. The assay was immunoSEQ multiplex PCR, and TCRdb's table has in-frame clones only and misses some. Of 80,000 or so clones listed, almost 85% are singletons. These data belong to a study of blood T cell repertoires in COVID-19. The TCR originated in a man aged 45-65 years with COVID-19, enrolled during active disease. Sequencing was carried out using peripheral blood.

The CDR3 DNA sequence: TGTGCCAGCAGCCTATACTCAGATACGCAGTATTTT. Its protein is CASSLYSDTQYF. The chain couples TRBV7-3 to TRBJ2-3; D not certain. This CDR3 is 12 amino acids long. The germline V gene encodes CDR1 SGHTA and CDR2 FQGTGA. The V gene lost 5 bases and the J gene lost 4 bases, with 7 bases spanning the gap. Full variable domain (rest looked up from reference TRBV7-3 and TRBJ2-3): GAGVSQTPSNKVTEKGKYVELRCDPISGHTALYWYRQSLGQGPEFLIYFQGTGAADDSGLPNDRFFAVRPEGSVSTLKIQRTERGDSAVYLCASSLYSDTQYFGPGTRLTVL.